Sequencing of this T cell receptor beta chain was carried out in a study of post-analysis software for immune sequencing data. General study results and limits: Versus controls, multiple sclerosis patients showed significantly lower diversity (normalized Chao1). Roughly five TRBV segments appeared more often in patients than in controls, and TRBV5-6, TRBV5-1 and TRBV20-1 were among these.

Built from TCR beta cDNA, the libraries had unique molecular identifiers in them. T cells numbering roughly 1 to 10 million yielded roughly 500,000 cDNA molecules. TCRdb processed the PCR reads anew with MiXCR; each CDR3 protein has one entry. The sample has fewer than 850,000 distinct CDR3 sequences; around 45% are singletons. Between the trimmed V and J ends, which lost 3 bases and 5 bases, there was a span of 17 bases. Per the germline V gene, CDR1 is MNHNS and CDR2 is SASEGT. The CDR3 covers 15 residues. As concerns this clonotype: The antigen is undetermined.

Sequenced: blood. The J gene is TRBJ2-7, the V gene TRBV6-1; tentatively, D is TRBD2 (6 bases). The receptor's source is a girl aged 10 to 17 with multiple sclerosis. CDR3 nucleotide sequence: TGTGCCAGCAGTGAGGGGCTAGCGAAGACCCACGAGCAGTACTTC. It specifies CASSEGLAKTHEQYF.